This T cell receptor (beta chain) was identified in a study of OX40 agonist ivuxolimab in advanced cancers. This table comes from immunoSEQ multiplex PCR, and its TCRdb copy is limited to in-frame clones, with some not included. The sample lists 70,000 or so clones, about 85% seen once, with roughly 1.3% in the top ten. Study-level points and caveats: Researchers report that CD8+ T cells had, on average, more expanded clones than CD4+.

Notes on this clone: Its target is unknown.

Trimming took off 4 bases at V and 2 bases at J, with 11 bases between the two ends. Germline CDR1 and CDR2: GTSNPN and SVGIG (reference sequence). The CDR3 has 14 amino acids. J is TRBJ2-2 and V is TRBV30; D is undetermined. The TCR was taken from an adult with an advanced solid tumor such as melanoma, head and neck, liver or kidney cancer. The sample consisted of CD4+ or CD8+ T cells sorted from blood, taken in a trial of the OX40 agonist ivuxolimab. The CDR3 DNA sequence: TGTGCCTGGAATCAAGGAGTTAACACCGGGGAGCTGTTTTTT. This codes for CAWNQGVNTGELFF.